This T cell receptor (beta chain) is drawn from a study of T-cell memory formation after mild COVID-19. Study summary: Among the donors, TCR clusters were largely specific to each donor. General study results and limits: Day 15 to 85 contracting clones showed balanced CD4/CD8; later expanders leaned CD4+. What remained unconfirmed was the SARS-CoV-2 specificity of second-wave clones peaking on day 37.

In this sample, this clonotype turned up a few times. Its antigen is still unknown. From germline, CDR1 is ENHRY and CDR2 SYGVKD. V was clipped by 2 bases and J by 2 bases; unmatched bases: 1. This CDR3 region has 14 residues. TCRdb reprocessed the 5' RACE reads with MiXCR, giving one entry per CDR3 protein. The table records 150,000 to 200,000 distinct CDR3 sequences, 25% to 40% of them present only once. The chain is built from TRBV10-3 and TRBJ2-7; 9 nucleotides line up with TRBD1. The specimen was PBMCs or a T cell subset sorted from them (not recorded which). The receptor was isolated from an adult woman who had mild COVID-19 (a few samples of this study predate the infection). Cell type and time point are not known. CDR3 sequence (DNA): TGTGCCATCAGTGAGGGACAGGGGACCTACGAGCAGTACTTC. Encoded protein: CAISEGQGTYEQYF.